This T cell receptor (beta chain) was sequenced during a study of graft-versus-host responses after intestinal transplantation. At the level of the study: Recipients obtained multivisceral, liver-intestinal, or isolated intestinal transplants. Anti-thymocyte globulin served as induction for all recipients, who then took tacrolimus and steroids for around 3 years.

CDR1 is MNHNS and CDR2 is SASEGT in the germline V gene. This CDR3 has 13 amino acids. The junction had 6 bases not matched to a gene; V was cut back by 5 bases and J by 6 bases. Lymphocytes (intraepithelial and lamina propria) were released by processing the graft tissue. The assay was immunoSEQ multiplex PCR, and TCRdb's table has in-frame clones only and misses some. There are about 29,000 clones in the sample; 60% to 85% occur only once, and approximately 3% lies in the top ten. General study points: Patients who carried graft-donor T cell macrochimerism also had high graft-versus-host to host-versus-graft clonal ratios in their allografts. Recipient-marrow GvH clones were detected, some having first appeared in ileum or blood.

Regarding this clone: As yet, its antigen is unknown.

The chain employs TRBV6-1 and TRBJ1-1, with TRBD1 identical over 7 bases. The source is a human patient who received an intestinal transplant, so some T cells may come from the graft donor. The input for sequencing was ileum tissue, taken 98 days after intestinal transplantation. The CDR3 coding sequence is TGTGCCAGCAGTCCAGGGGGTAGCGCTGAAGCTTTCTTT. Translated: CASSPGGSAEAFF.